Listed below are T cell receptor beta chains from one sample, sequenced in a study of identical twins. TCRdb reprocessed the 5' RACE reads via MiXCR and lists one record per CDR3 protein. In the table there are hundreds of thousands of distinct CDR3 sequences, roughly 6.6% of which are singletons. The same sample was also used in a study of yellow fever vaccine responses in identical twins.

What was sequenced was PBMCs. These TCRs come from a woman in her late teens or twenties in good health. Each CDR3 is given with its conserved first and last residue. A D gene is named only where the DNA matches it firmly. The size of a clone is reported for some rows only, either as once, few or many, or as a class for expanded clones.

>-|TRBJ1-2|TRBV10-3|-
CAISERSVGQGYTF
TGTGCCATCAGTGAAAGGTCTGTGGGTCAGGGCTACACCTTC
>TRBD2|TRBJ2-7|TRBV28|many
CASSLLTSGLSYEQYF
TGTGCCAGCAGTTTGCTTACTAGCGGGCTCTCCTACGAGCAGTACTTC
>TRBD2|TRBJ2-2|TRBV7-6|few
CATGTSGRNTGELFF
TGTGCCACTGGTACTAGCGGGAGAAACACCGGGGAGCTGTTTTTT
>-|TRBJ1-4|TRBV7-6|-
CASSISGGANEKLFF
TGTGCCAGCAGCATCTCGGGCGGAGCTAATGAAAAACTGTTTTTT
>TRBD1|TRBJ2-1|TRBV19|many
CASSIGGTGPSEQFF
TGTGCCAGTAGTATAGGGGGGACAGGGCCTTCCGAGCAGTTCTTC
>-|TRBJ2-1|TRBV20-1|few
CSARPGVSIEQFF
TGCAGTGCTAGACCGGGGGTGTCAATTGAGCAGTTCTTC
>TRBD2|TRBJ2-3|TRBV5-1|few
CASRELAGATDTQYF
TGCGCCAGCCGAGAATTAGCGGGGGCCACAGATACGCAGTATTTT
>TRBD2|TRBJ2-2|TRBV12-3/TRBV12-4|many
CASSPGLARNTGELFF
TGTGCCAGCAGCCCGGGACTAGCGAGAAACACCGGGGAGCTGTTTTTT
>TRBD1|TRBJ2-5|TRBV5-1|-
CASSFATGGHQETQYF
TGCGCCAGCAGCTTCGCGACAGGGGGCCACCAAGAGACCCAGTACTTC
>-|TRBJ1-4|TRBV2|few
CASSVPTNEKLFF
TGTGCCAGCAGTGTGCCAACTAATGAAAAACTGTTTTTT
>TRBD2|TRBJ2-3|TRBV2|few
CASSVERDRTDTQYF
TGTGCCAGCAGTGTTGAGCGGGACCGCACAGATACGCAGTATTTT
>-|TRBJ2-7|TRBV5-1|-
CASSETGQYYEQYF
TGCGCCAGCAGCGAGACGGGACAATATTACGAGCAGTACTTC
>TRBD2|TRBJ2-5|TRBV5-1|once
CASSLATSGSGETQYF
TGCGCCAGCAGCTTGGCGACTAGCGGGAGTGGGGAGACCCAGTACTTC
>TRBD1|TRBJ2-1|TRBV29-1|many
CSVEARTGRDEQFF
TGCAGCGTTGAAGCCCGGACAGGGCGGGATGAGCAGTTCTTC
>-|TRBJ1-2|TRBV20-1|few
CSASERLSYTF
TGCAGTGCTAGTGAACGCCTGAGCTACACCTTC
>-|TRBJ2-5|TRBV25-1|many
CASSEYDSRLQETQYF
TGTGCCAGCAGTGAATATGACAGTCGTCTACAAGAGACCCAGTACTTC
>TRBD2|TRBJ2-1|TRBV11-2|many
CASSRRLISGRTYNEQFF
TGTGCCAGCAGCCGGCGGCTAATTAGCGGGAGGACCTACAATGAGCAGTTCTTC
>-|TRBJ1-2|TRBV12-3/TRBV12-4|many
CASTRDTNYGYTF
TGTGCCAGCACCCGGGACACTAACTATGGCTACACCTTC
>TRBD2|TRBJ2-7|TRBV12-3/TRBV12-4|few
CASTTKLTSGITYEQYF
TGTGCCAGCACCACTAAATTGACTAGCGGGATTACCTACGAGCAGTACTTC
>-|TRBJ2-1|TRBV7-7|many
CASSAYLDHASLQFF
TGTGCCAGCAGCGCTTACCTTGACCACGCAAGTCTACAGTTCTTC
>-|TRBJ2-6|TRBV5-6|-
CASSSVGTASGANVLTF
TGTGCCAGCAGCTCGGTAGGGACGGCCTCTGGGGCCAACGTCCTGACTTTC
>TRBD1|TRBJ2-3|TRBV6-1|-
CASSRDRDRNTQYF
TGTGCCAGCAGCAGGGACAGGGATAGGAATACGCAGTATTTT
>-|TRBJ2-2|TRBV7-7|many
CASSLSMFSGELFF
TGTGCCAGCAGCTTATCTATGTTTTCCGGGGAGCTGTTTTTT
>-|TRBJ2-5|TRBV29-1|few
CSVGQTQETQYF
TGCAGCGTCGGCCAGACCCAAGAGACCCAGTACTTC
>-|TRBJ1-1|TRBV15|many
CATSRVSGNTEAFF
TGTGCCACCAGCAGAGTCAGCGGGAACACTGAAGCTTTCTTT
>TRBD1|TRBJ1-6|TRBV20-1|-
CSAETGTGGSDSPLHF
TGCAGTGCTGAAACAGGGACAGGGGGCTCGGATTCACCCCTCCACTTT
>-|TRBJ2-2|TRBV7-8|few
CASSPVTIATGELFF
TGTGCCAGCAGTCCAGTTACTATAGCGACCGGGGAGCTGTTTTTT
>-|TRBJ1-5|TRBV7-2|-
CASSFPGVQPQHF
TGTGCCAGCAGCTTCCCAGGGGTTCAGCCCCAGCATTTT
>-|TRBJ1-3|TRBV4-2|many
CASSQWTNSGNTIYF
TGTGCCAGCAGCCAATGGACGAACTCTGGAAACACCATATATTTT
>-|TRBJ2-5|TRBV20-1|-
CSAREGSGPQETQYF
TGCAGTGCTAGAGAAGGGAGCGGCCCCCAAGAGACCCAGTACTTC
>-|TRBJ2-5|TRBV12-3/TRBV12-4|many
CASSYALRETQYF
TGTGCCAGCAGTTACGCCCTTCGAGAGACCCAGTACTTC
>-|TRBJ2-5|TRBV10-3|few
CAIATEGDKAKETQYF
TGTGCCATCGCCACCGAGGGTGATAAGGCCAAAGAGACCCAGTACTTC
>TRBD1|TRBJ2-1|TRBV28|many
CASRTTGVKRNEQFF
TGTGCCAGCAGAACCACAGGGGTTAAGAGGAATGAGCAGTTCTTC
>TRBD1|TRBJ1-5|TRBV19|-
CASSAPGQGGQPQHF
TGTGCCAGTAGTGCCCCAGGGCAGGGGGGACAGCCCCAGCATTTT
>-|TRBJ2-1|TRBV7-9|few
CASSLGGGLGDNEQFF
TGTGCCAGCAGCTTAGGTGGGGGCCTGGGGGACAATGAGCAGTTCTTC
>-|TRBJ2-5|TRBV27|-
CASSFRSGIQETQYF
TGTGCCAGCAGTTTTCGCTCCGGAATCCAAGAGACCCAGTACTTC
>TRBD1|TRBJ1-5|TRBV5-5|-
CASSWHRGQPQHF
TGTGCCAGCAGCTGGCACAGGGGGCAGCCCCAGCATTTT
>TRBD1|TRBJ1-5|TRBV6-5|-
CASSYSGQGAGQPQHF
TGTGCCAGCAGTTACTCTGGACAGGGGGCCGGTCAGCCCCAGCATTTT
>-|TRBJ1-2|TRBV19|-
CASTSTVNYGYTF
TGTGCCAGTACCTCGACAGTAAACTATGGCTACACCTTC
>TRBD2|TRBJ2-6|TRBV10-3|-
CAISLGGSGANVLTF
TGTGCCATCAGCCTGGGGGGGTCTGGGGCCAACGTCCTGACTTTC
>-|TRBJ1-2|TRBV29-1|few
CSVAQGLGGYTF
TGCAGCGTTGCACAGGGATTGGGTGGCTACACCTTC
>-|TRBJ1-2|TRBV3-1|few
CASSPWTQNYGYTF
TGTGCCAGCAGCCCGTGGACCCAAAACTATGGCTACACCTTC
>-|TRBJ2-1|TRBV3-1|many
CASSQGRLSSYNEQFF
TGTGCCAGCAGCCAAGGGCGATTGAGCTCCTACAATGAGCAGTTCTTC
>TRBD1|TRBJ2-5|TRBV4-1|many
CASSLPTEGQGWDETQYF
TGCGCCAGCAGCTTACCAACGGAGGGACAGGGATGGGATGAGACCCAGTACTTC
>-|TRBJ1-1|TRBV20-1|few
CSATLQVNTEAFF
TGCAGTGCTACCCTACAGGTGAACACTGAAGCTTTCTTT
>TRBD2|TRBJ2-7|TRBV11-2|many
CASSLTLAGSSYEQYF
TGTGCCAGCAGCTTGACACTAGCGGGAAGCTCCTACGAGCAGTACTTC
>TRBD1|TRBJ1-5|TRBV27|few
CASSDRGSQPQHF
TGTGCCAGCAGTGACAGGGGCTCTCAGCCCCAGCATTTT
>-|TRBJ1-5|TRBV7-2|-
CASSLRDTHQPQHF
TGTGCCAGCAGCCTCCGGGACACTCATCAGCCCCAGCATTTT
>TRBD1|TRBJ1-5|TRBV28|many
CASSPPGQGDQPQHF
TGTGCCAGCAGTCCACCGGGACAGGGAGATCAGCCCCAGCATTTT
>-|TRBJ2-1|TRBV4-1|-
CASSQGWLGNNEQFF
TGCGCCAGCAGCCAAGGCTGGTTGGGAAACAATGAGCAGTTCTTC
>-|TRBJ1-6|TRBV2|-
CASTPRVDTTLYNSPLHF
TGTGCCAGCACCCCGCGGGTGGACACCACACTCTATAATTCACCCCTCCACTTT
>TRBD2|TRBJ2-3|TRBV29-1|-
CSVGTSGFLSDTQYF
TGCAGCGTTGGGACTAGCGGGTTTTTATCAGATACGCAGTATTTT
>-|TRBJ1-2|TRBV27|-
CASQPRDTSNYGYTF
TGTGCCAGCCAACCCCGGGACACATCTAACTATGGCTACACCTTC
>TRBD1|TRBJ2-5|TRBV24-1|many
CATSDDKSQGALQETQYF
TGTGCCACCAGTGACGATAAGTCACAGGGGGCCTTACAAGAGACCCAGTACTTC
>TRBD1|TRBJ1-6|TRBV20-1|-
CSARVGTENSPLHF
TGCAGTGCTAGAGTTGGGACAGAGAATTCACCCCTCCACTTT